The 28 T cell receptor beta chains reported below all come from one sample, sequenced in a study of T cell responses to AZD1222 COVID-19 vaccine. Here immunoSEQ multiplex PCR was the method, and the copy in TCRdb shows in-frame clones only, minus some. The sample has 150,000 to 200,000 clones, 80% to 90% seen once; the top ten hold approximately 10%. Specimen: peripheral blood, collected 28 days after the second AZD1222 dose. The receptors were gathered from an adult who received the AZD1222 COVID-19 vaccine.

This clone was observed once. V and J are TRBV7-8 and TRBJ2-3; 12 bases line up with TRBD2. Germline V gene data show CDR1 as SGHVS and CDR2 as FQNEAQ. This CDR3 has 17 residues. Losses at the gene ends were 5 bases for V and 3 bases for J; bases not matched to a gene: 9. CDR3 sequence (DNA): TGTGCCAGCAGCCCGACAGGACTAGCGGGGACTACAGATACGCAGTATTTT. Translated: CASSPTGLAGTTDTQYF.

This clone occurred once. The CDR3 DNA reads as TGTGCCACTAGACTAGCGGGGGGATTTGGTGATACGCAGTATTTT. Translation: CATRLAGGFGDTQYF. The V call is TRBV2, the J call TRBJ2-3, with 13 bases matching TRBD2. Germline lookup yields CDR1 SNHLY and CDR2 FYNNEI. V was pared by 10 bases and J by 6 bases, with 10 bases of the junction left unmatched. The CDR3 has 15 amino acids.

This chain links TRBV11-3 with TRBJ2-1; 9 bases line up with TRBD1. V gave up 5 bases and J gave up 4 bases; unmatched junction bases: 6. The germline V gene encodes CDR1 SGHNT and CDR2 YENEEA. This CDR3 has 15 amino acids. In DNA form, the CDR3 reads TGTGCCAGCAGCCCCGACGGACAGGGGTACAATGAGCAGTTCTTC. Its protein product is CASSPDGQGYNEQFF.

This sequence joins TRBV19 and TRBJ1-1, with D maybe TRBD1 (5 bases). Trimming shortened V by 5 bases and J by 5 bases, and 12 bases separated the two germline ends. There are 13 residues in the CDR3. CDR1 is LNHDA, CDR2 SQIVND, per germline (reference sequence). CDR3 sequence reads: CASSQGPVTEAFF. The CDR3 DNA sequence: TGTGCCAGTAGTCAGGGACCGGTTACTGAAGCTTTCTTT.

This chain uses TRBV5-1 with TRBJ2-2, with D unresolved. The germline CDR1 and CDR2 sequences are SGHRS and YFSETQ. V dropped 0 bases and J dropped 7 bases, with 7 bases sitting between them. This CDR3 has 13 residues. CDR3 protein: CASSLEQDGELFF. CDR3 DNA: TGCGCCAGCAGCTTGGAGCAGGACGGGGAGCTGTTTTTT.

This clone appeared a few times. This rearrangement joins TRBV6-1 to TRBJ1-2, with D unresolved. The germline V and J ends were trimmed by 2 bases and 1 base, with 5 bases remaining between them. Germline V gene data show CDR1 as MNHNS and CDR2 as SASEGT. The CDR3 consists of 13 residues. CDR3 DNA sequence: TGTGCCAGCAGTGAATGGTATAACTATGGCTACACCTTC. It translates to CASSEWYNYGYTF.

The V call is TRBV7-3, the J call TRBJ2-5; maybe TRBD2 (6 bases). The CDR3 contains 14 residues. Germline V CDR1 and CDR2: SGHTA, FQGTGA. V dropped 5 bases and J dropped 6 bases, with 16 bases sitting between them. The CDR3 here is CASSQSPSAKTQYF. CDR3 nucleotide sequence: TGTGCCAGCAGCCAAAGCCCTAGCGCCAAGACCCAGTACTTC.

J is TRBJ2-5 and V is TRBV2; TRBD1 matches at 9 bases. The CDR3 runs 13 residues. Germline loops: CDR1 SNHLY, CDR2 FYNNEI. The V segment lost 8 bases and the J segment 5 bases; nucleotides outside the gene matches: 6. CDR3 sequence: CASGTGGWETQYF. The CDR3 DNA reads as TGTGCCAGCGGTACAGGGGGCTGGGAGACCCAGTACTTC.

The chain joins TRBV5-1 to TRBJ1-2; D is unresolved. V lost 3 bases to trimming and J lost 7 bases, with 10 bases between them. The CDR3 is 12 amino acids. The germline V gene encodes CDR1 SGHRS and CDR2 YFSETQ. CDR3 amino acids: CASSSSRRGYTF. Written as DNA, the CDR3 is TGCGCCAGCAGCTCGTCCCGCCGTGGCTACACCTTC.

This chain joins TRBV7-2 and TRBJ1-2; D possibly corresponds to TRBD1 (6 bases). The CDR3 is 15 amino acids. V was cut by 5 bases and J by 5 bases, with 18 bases left in between. Germline V gene data show CDR1 as SGHTA and CDR2 as FQGNSA. The CDR3 spells CASSPHPDSYYGYTF. For the CDR3, the DNA is TGTGCCAGCAGCCCCCACCCGGACAGTTATTATGGCTACACCTTC.

The genes are TRBV7-9 and TRBJ1-5; D is unclear. V was shortened by 0 bases and J by 12 bases, with 9 bases between the two germline ends. The CDR3 sequence is 12 residues long. Looked up from germline, CDR1 is SEHNR and CDR2 is FQNEAQ (reference sequence). CDR3 sequence: CASSLAEGNQHF. In DNA, the CDR3 is TGTGCCAGCAGCTTAGCGGAAGGTAACCAGCATTTT.

Points on this clone: The sample carries other DNA sequences with the same CDR3. The chain has TRBV5-1 and TRBJ2-7, with 8 nucleotides matching TRBD2. This CDR3 has 13 amino acids. The V gene's germline CDR1 is SGHRS and CDR2 YFSETQ. Trimming removed 4 bases from V and 2 bases from J; junction bases left unmatched: 2. The CDR3 nucleotides are TGCGCCAGCAGCCGGGAGGGAGCCTACGAGCAGTACTTC. It translates to CASSREGAYEQYF.

The chain joins TRBV6-5 to TRBJ2-7; D might be TRBD1 (6 bases). The germline CDR1 and CDR2 sequences are MNHEY and SVGAGI. V gave up 0 bases and J gave up 0 bases, with 9 bases separating them. The CDR3 sequence is 15 residues long. Here the CDR3 reads CASSYSRGGSYEQYF. CDR3 coding DNA: TGTGCCAGCAGTTACTCGCGAGGGGGCTCCTACGAGCAGTACTTC.

The genes are TRBV7-9 and TRBJ1-1; weak D call: TRBD1 (6 bases). From germline, CDR1 is SEHNR and CDR2 FQNEAQ (reference sequence). Trimming left V 5 bases short and J 6 bases short, with 13 bases between. This CDR3 region has 13 residues. CDR3 sequence reads: CASSIQGGAEAFF. In DNA form, the CDR3 reads TGTGCCAGCAGCATTCAAGGGGGGGCTGAAGCTTTCTTT.

DNA of the CDR3: TGCGCCAGCAGCCAAGATCTGGGGACGGCTAACTATGGCTACACCTTC. This encodes CASSQDLGTANYGYTF. The chain recombines TRBV4-1 with TRBJ1-2; possible D gene TRBD1, 5 bases. Between the trimmed V and J ends, which lost 0 bases and 0 bases, there was a span of 11 bases. The length of the CDR3 is 16 residues. Germline V lookup: CDR1 MGHRA, CDR2 YSYEKL.

The chain combines TRBV6-5 with TRBJ1-5; D call uncertain. The CDR3 totals 12 residues. The germline V gene encodes CDR1 MNHEY and CDR2 SVGAGI. Between the trimmed V and J ends, which lost 4 bases and 9 bases, there was a span of 10 bases. Here the CDR3 DNA reads TGTGCCAGCAGTTCCCGGAGCGGGCCCCAGCATTTT. Translation: CASSSRSGPQHF.

The gene calls are TRBV23-1 and TRBJ1-4; perhaps TRBD1 as D (6 bases). TRBV23-1 counts as an open reading frame of uncertain function. Trimming removed 2 bases from V and 5 bases from J, with 12 bases in between. The CDR3 spans 15 residues. Written as DNA, the CDR3 is TGCGCCAGCAGTCAAGTCAGGGGCCGCAATGAAAAACTGTTTTTT. Translating gives CASSQVRGRNEKLFF.

This chain connects TRBV7-9 to TRBJ2-7; a possible D gene is TRBD1 (5 bases). Germline lookup yields CDR1 SEHNR and CDR2 FQNEAQ (reference sequence). V lost 1 base and J 6 bases, leaving 13 bases between the germline ends. The CDR3 loop spans 14 amino acids. As DNA, the CDR3 is TGTGCCAGCAGCTTAGGGGCCAGGGTGGGCGAGCAGTACTTC. This sequence encodes CASSLGARVGEQYF.

The chain carries TRBV19 and TRBJ1-2; D is ambiguous. Trimming took off 4 bases at V and 5 bases at J, with 20 bases between the two ends. Germline CDR1 and CDR2: LNHDA and SQIVND (reference sequence). This CDR3 is 16 amino acids long. CDR3 residues: CASSKLGIGESYGYTF. CDR3 DNA sequence: TGTGCCAGTAGTAAACTGGGTATCGGGGAGAGTTATGGCTACACCTTC.

This clone was seen a few times. The V gene is TRBV5-1, the J gene TRBJ2-7; the D gene is possibly TRBD1 (6 bases). The CDR3 loop spans 13 amino acids. Trimming left V 4 bases short and J 0 bases short, with 8 bases between. Germline CDR1 is SGHRS and CDR2 is YFSETQ. Here the CDR3 reads CASSVQGSYEQYF. Here the CDR3 DNA reads TGCGCCAGCAGCGTACAGGGCTCCTACGAGCAGTACTTC. The variable domain in full, with the rest retrieved from reference TRBV5-1 and TRBJ2-7, is KAGVTQTPRYLIKTRGQQVTLSCSPISGHRSVSWYQQTPGQGLQFLFEYFSETQRNKGNFPGRFSGRQFSNSRSEMNVSTLELGDSALYLCASSVQGSYEQYFGPGTRLTVT.

V usage is TRBV5-1 and J usage is TRBJ2-2; no definite D call. V lost 4 bases and J 5 bases, leaving 15 bases between the germline ends. Germline loops: CDR1 SGHRS, CDR2 YFSETQ. The CDR3 runs to 15 residues. The CDR3 loop is CASSPDTPSTGELFF. For the CDR3, the DNA is TGCGCCAGCAGCCCCGACACCCCAAGTACCGGGGAGCTGTTTTTT.

The chain couples TRBV7-3 to TRBJ1-4; 7 nucleotides match TRBD1. The ends lost 5 bases at V and 8 bases at J; junction bases unmatched: 5. CDR3 size: 13 residues. Per the germline V gene, CDR1 is SGHTA and CDR2 is FQGTGA. CDR3: CASSEGAGEKLFF. The CDR3 nucleotides are TGTGCCAGCAGCGAGGGGGCAGGGGAAAAACTGTTTTTT.

This chain's CDR3 is CASSKVGREGNSPLHF. For the CDR3, the DNA is TGTGCCAGCAGCAAAGTTGGCAGGGAGGGGAATTCACCCCTCCACTTT. J is TRBJ1-6 and V is TRBV21-1. TRBV21-1 is a documented pseudogene. The CDR3 runs 16 residues.

This clone came up a few times. The chain joins TRBV4-1 to TRBJ2-7, with D maybe TRBD1 (5 bases). The CDR3 consists of 15 residues. Trimming pared 4 bases from V and 6 bases from J, leaving 19 bases between. The germline gives CDR1 MGHRA, CDR2 YSYEKL. CDR3 amino acids: CASSRDAGLRAEQYF. DNA of the CDR3: TGCGCCAGCAGCCGTGACGCAGGGTTAAGGGCCGAGCAGTACTTC.

This chain uses TRBV21-1 with TRBJ1-2; the table's D call, TRBD1, has no DNA check behind it. TRBV21-1 is classified as a pseudogene. There are 14 residues in the CDR3. CDR3 sequence: CASSKEAGNYGYTF. The CDR3 DNA reads as TGTGCCAGCAGCAAAGAAGCAGGGAACTATGGCTACACCTTC.

The chain is built from TRBV19 and TRBJ2-2; 9 bases match TRBD1. Trimming at V came to 5 bases and at J to 2 bases, leaving 6 bases not matched to a gene. The germline gives CDR1 LNHDA, CDR2 SQIVND (reference sequence). This CDR3 is 16 amino acids long. CDR3 residues: CASSVLQGANTGELFF. CDR3 coding DNA: TGTGCCAGTAGTGTATTACAGGGGGCTAACACCGGGGAGCTGTTTTTT. Full variable domain (remainder filled in from reference TRBV19 and TRBJ2-2): DGGITQSPKYLFRKEGQNVTLSCEQNLNHDAMYWYRQDPGQGLRLIYYSQIVNDFQKGDIAEGYSVSREKKESFPLTVTSAQKNPTAFYLCASSVLQGANTGELFFGEGSRLTVL.

This chain connects TRBV6-2 or TRBV6-3 to TRBJ1-1, with D possibly being TRBD1 (6 bases). V gave up 0 bases and J gave up 4 bases, with 15 bases separating them. CDR1 MNHEY and CDR2 SVGEGT come from the germline V gene. This CDR3 is built from 16 residues. CDR3 DNA: TGTGCCAGCAGTTACTCGAAAGGGGGTCTTGTCACTGAAGCTTTCTTT. Residues: CASSYSKGGLVTEAFF.

This chain uses TRBV27 with TRBJ2-5, with D hard to call. The germline V gene encodes CDR1 MNHEY and CDR2 SMNVEV (reference sequence). The CDR3 extends over 14 amino acids. V was cut by 0 bases and J by 3 bases, with 8 bases left in between. The CDR3 reads CASSLSMKKETQYF. The CDR3 DNA reads TGTGCCAGCAGTTTATCGATGAAAAAAGAGACCCAGTACTTC.